This TCR beta chain appears in the sequencing data of a study of T-cell reconstitution after alpha-beta-depleted transplantation in children. A few counts support this clonotype. A TCRbeta library incorporating unique molecular identifiers was prepared. TCRdb recomputed calls from the PCR reads with MiXCR, one row per CDR3 protein. The sample consists of a few hundred thousand distinct CDR3 sequences, roughly an eighth of them appearing once. Germline-derived CDR1 and CDR2 are SEHNR and FQNEAQ (reference sequence). The V gene lost 6 bases and the J gene lost 3 bases, with 9 bases spanning the gap. The CDR3 is 13 amino acids.

V usage is TRBV7-9 and J usage is TRBJ1-5; possibly TRBD1 for D (5 bases). The input for sequencing was PBMCs from the stem cell graft donor, taken from the stem cell graft. This TCR came from a human donor who donated a stem cell graft to a child with combined immunodeficiency. CDR3 residues: CASSPGANQPQHF. Written as DNA, the CDR3 is TGTGCCAGCAGTCCCGGGGCCAATCAGCCCCAGCATTTT. Complete variable domain (other parts from reference TRBV7-9 and TRBJ1-5): DTGVSQNPRHKITKRGQNVTFRCDPISEHNRLYWYRQTLGQGPEFLTYFQNEAQLEKSRLLSDRFSAERPKGSFSTLEIQRTEQGDSAMYLCASSPGANQPQHFGDGTRLSIL.